This T cell receptor (beta chain) came from a study of blood T cell repertoires in COVID-19. For the study at large: The United States, Italy and Spain were the sources of the acute and convalescent COVID-19 samples. Sources were T cells, B-cell-depleted T cells, or PBMCs; the material itself was cDNA or gDNA.

Study processing details: Amplifying reference gene primers gave estimates of nucleated cell counts. Only in-frame clones appear in the TCRdb table, and some are missing; sequencing was by immunoSEQ multiplex PCR. V and J calls and clone size are as listed in that table; D and trimming were resolved from the DNA. The sample yields tens of thousands of clones, roughly 82% seen once. The sequence derives from a man in his sixties with acute or convalescent COVID-19. Sequencing was performed on peripheral blood.

The CDR3 coding sequence is TGTGCCATCAGTGGTGATCCCGGAGCGGCTAATGAAAAACTGTTTTTT. It codes for CAISGDPGAANEKLFF. The chain links TRBV10-3 to TRBJ1-4; D gene unclear. The CDR3 consists of 16 residues. Trimming cost V 4 bases and J 3 bases, with 15 bases left between them. Germline V gene sequence: CDR1 ENHRY, CDR2 SYGVKD.